The rows below give T cell receptor beta chains drawn from one sample of a study of blood T cell repertoires in COVID-19. Profiled with immunoSEQ multiplex PCR; TCRdb holds only in-frame clones, not every one. The table has some 340,000 clones, 90% seen once. The sequenced sample was PBMCs or T cells enriched from blood (not recorded which). Every receptor here comes from a woman aged 30 to 39 who had been exposed to COVID-19. Both conserved end residues are part of each CDR3. D genes are given only for firm matches. Where a row states a size, it is once, few, many or the class of an expanded clone; other rows omit it.

length,size,D,J,V,DNA,CDR3
13,.,.,TRBJ1-1,TRBV7-9,TGTGCCAGCAGCAAGACAGGAAACACTGAAGCTTTCTTT,CASSKTGNTEAFF
12,.,TRBD1,TRBJ2-7,TRBV3-1/TRBV3-2,TGTGCCAGCAGCCAAGGATCCAGGGGGAAGTACTTC,CASSQGSRGKYF
13,.,.,TRBJ2-7,TRBV18,TGTGCCAGCTCACCACAGAGGGCTGGCGAGCAGTACTTC,CASSPQRAGEQYF
14,.,TRBD1,TRBJ1-2,TRBV6-5,TGTGCCAGCGGGGACAGGACCTCTAACTATGGCTACACCTTC,CASGDRTSNYGYTF
14,.,.,TRBJ2-4,TRBV7-9,TGTGCCAGCAGCCAAACAATAGCCAAAAACATTCAGTACTTC,CASSQTIAKNIQYF
16,few,TRBD1,TRBJ1-6,TRBV19,TGTGCCAGTAGTTCTGACAGGGACTCCTATAATTCACCCCTCCACTTT,CASSSDRDSYNSPLHF
12,.,.,TRBJ1-2,TRBV2,TGTGCCAGCAGTGAATCCAGGGTTGGCTACACCTTC,CASSESRVGYTF
15,.,TRBD1,TRBJ1-5,TRBV5-8,TGTGCCAGCAGCGGGGGACAGGGTAGAAATCAGCCCCAGCATTTT,CASSGGQGRNQPQHF
17,once,TRBD2,TRBJ2-5,TRBV4-2,TGTGCCAGCAGCCGGGGACTAGCGGGGGAACCCCAAGAGACCCAGTACTTC,CASSRGLAGEPQETQYF
14,.,.,TRBJ2-2,TRBV15,TGTGCCACCACCCCGACTAGGAGCACCGGGGAGCTGTTTTTT,CATTPTRSTGELFF
12,.,.,TRBJ2-2,TRBV11-3,TGTGCCAGCAGCCCCCGGACCGGGGAGCTGTTTTTT,CASSPRTGELFF
15,once,.,TRBJ1-2,TRBV19,TGTGCCAGTAGTTTGGAGGACAGATCCGCCTATGGCTACACCTTC,CASSLEDRSAYGYTF
16,.,TRBD2,TRBJ2-5,TRBV5-4,TGTGCCAGCAGCTTGGAACCCGGGACTAGCCAAGAGACCCAGTACTTC,CASSLEPGTSQETQYF
13,.,.,TRBJ1-2,TRBV5-6,TGTGCCAGCAGCTTGGCCGAAGTACAAGGCTACACCTTC,CASSLAEVQGYTF
18,.,.,TRBJ2-1,TRBV7-9,TGTGCCAGCAGCTCTCCCACCCGCTCGGCGGCCAACTACAATGAGCAGTTCTTC,CASSSPTRSAANYNEQFF
14,.,.,TRBJ1-2,TRBV9,TGTGCCAGCAGCCCAGGCACAGGCGCCTATGGCTACACCTTC,CASSPGTGAYGYTF
15,.,TRBD1,TRBJ2-1,TRBV27,TGTGCCAGCAGTTTGACGGGACAGGTGAACAATGAGCAGTTCTTC,CASSLTGQVNNEQFF
16,.,.,TRBJ1-2,TRBV4-1,TGCGCCAGCAGCCAAGTGATTAACGGGGTGGACTATGGCTACACCTTC,CASSQVINGVDYGYTF
17,.,.,TRBJ2-7,TRBV28,TGTGCCAGCAGTTTCAAAACAGGGACGTATAACTTCTACGAGCAGTACTTC,CASSFKTGTYNFYEQYF
16,.,.,TRBJ1-3,TRBV14,TGTGCCAGCAGCCCGCGTCCCCCAACCCCTGGAAACACCATATATTTT,CASSPRPPTPGNTIYF
17,.,.,TRBJ1-4,TRBV14,TGTGCCAGCAGCCAAGATCTTGCGGGCCTGCGAAGGGAAAAACTGTTTTTT,CASSQDLAGLRREKLFF
13,once,.,TRBJ2-5,TRBV7-9,TGTGCCAGCAGACCGGAGGTCCAAGAGACCCAGTACTTC,CASRPEVQETQYF
13,once,.,TRBJ2-5,TRBV11-2,TGTGCCAGCAGCCCGGAGGTGGGCGAGACCCAGTACTTC,CASSPEVGETQYF
16,.,.,TRBJ2-1,TRBV5-4,TGTGCCAGCAGCTTGGAACGCAGGGTGGATGACAATGAGCAGTTCTTC,CASSLERRVDDNEQFF
14,.,TRBD2,TRBJ2-7,TRBV5-1,TGCGCCAGCAGCTTTAGCGGGGGGACCTACGAGCAGTACTTC,CASSFSGGTYEQYF
15,.,.,TRBJ1-2,TRBV7-9,TGTGCCAGCAGCTTAGGGAGCAGGGTCGACTATGGCTACACCTTC,CASSLGSRVDYGYTF
15,.,TRBD1,TRBJ1-4,TRBV5-8,TGTGCCAGCAGACAAGGACAGGCAAATAATGAAAAACTGTTTTTT,CASRQGQANNEKLFF
16,.,TRBD2,TRBJ2-3,TRBV9,TGTGCCAGCAGCCCTAACACCGGACTAGCCTCAGATACGCAGTATTTT,CASSPNTGLASDTQYF
14,.,TRBD2,TRBJ2-3,TRBV4-2,TGTGCCAGCAGCCAAGCGGGGGGTACAGATACGCAGTATTTT,CASSQAGGTDTQYF
14,.,TRBD1,TRBJ1-1,TRBV14,TGTGCCAGCAGCCGAGGGACAGCGAACACTGAAGCTTTCTTT,CASSRGTANTEAFF
17,once,TRBD2,TRBJ2-5,TRBV6-2/TRBV6-3,TGTGCCAGCAGTAGCGGGGGGGACATTCACCCGAAAGAGACCCAGTACTTC,CASSSGGDIHPKETQYF
18,.,.,TRBJ2-1,TRBV9,TGTGCCAGCAGCGTAGATGGTAACTGGGACACCCAATACAATGAGCAGTTCTTC,CASSVDGNWDTQYNEQFF
14,.,TRBD1,TRBJ2-7,TRBV30,TGTGCCTGGAGCACGGGACAGGGAGCATACGAGCAGTACTTC,CAWSTGQGAYEQYF
18,.,TRBD1,TRBJ1-3,TRBV7-9,TGTGCCAGCAGCTTCATGGGACAGTCGCTAATGAAAGGAAACACCATATATTTT,CASSFMGQSLMKGNTIYF
15,.,.,TRBJ1-5,TRBV7-8,TGTGCCAGCAGCTTATATGGGACTGGCGACCAGCCCCAGCATTTT,CASSLYGTGDQPQHF